The sequence of this TCR beta chain was determined in a study of regulatory T cells in long-lasting Graves disease. This clonotype was detected ten times or more. iRepertoire HTBI primers and Arm-PCR of CDR3 regions built TCR beta libraries. TCRdb fed the multiplex PCR reads into MiXCR, producing one record per CDR3 protein. This sample has a few hundred thousand distinct CDR3 sequences, with approximately 18% found just once. Time point of the sample: newly diagnosed GD, antithyroid drugs for less than 3 months. Isolated PBMC RNA provided the starting material for the TCR library. Patient provenance is recorded as an endocrinology department in Xi'an, China. The CDR3 is 15 amino acids. Germline V gene lookup returns CDR1 WSHSY and CDR2 SAAADI. V shed 2 bases and J shed 2 bases, with 10 bases lying between them. The same data also went into a second study, on T cells in Graves' hyperthyroidism and ophthalmopathy. That report adds: RT-PCR in the first round (using the HTBI primer set) targeted the TCR CDR3.

Specimen: peripheral blood mononuclear cells (PBMCs), collected at new diagnosis, from a patient treated with antithyroid drugs. The chain carries TRBV10-2 and TRBJ1-5; D remains unclear. The sequence was collected from a woman aged 25 to 45 with Graves disease. This CDR3 reads CASSEHPRGNQPQHF. The CDR3 coding sequence is TGCGCCAGCAGTGAGCACCCACGGGGCAATCAGCCCCAGCATTTT.